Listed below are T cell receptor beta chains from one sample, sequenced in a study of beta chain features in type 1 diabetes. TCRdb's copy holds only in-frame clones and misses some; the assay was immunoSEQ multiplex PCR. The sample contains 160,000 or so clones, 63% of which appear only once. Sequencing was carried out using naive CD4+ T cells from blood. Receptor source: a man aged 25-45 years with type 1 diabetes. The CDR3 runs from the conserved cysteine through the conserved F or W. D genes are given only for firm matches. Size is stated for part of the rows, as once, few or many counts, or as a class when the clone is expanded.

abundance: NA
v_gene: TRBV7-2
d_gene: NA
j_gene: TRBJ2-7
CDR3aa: CASSLTYEQYF
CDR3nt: TGTGCCAGCAGCTTGACCTACGAGCAGTACTTC

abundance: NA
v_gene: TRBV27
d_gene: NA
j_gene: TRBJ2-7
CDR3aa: CASSLSWAVSSYEQYF
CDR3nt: TGTGCCAGCAGTTTAAGTTGGGCGGTATCCTCCTACGAGCAGTACTTC

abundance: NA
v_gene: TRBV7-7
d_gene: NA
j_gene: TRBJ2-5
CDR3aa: CASSLVSIQETQYF
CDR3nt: TGTGCTAGCAGCTTAGTCTCTATCCAAGAGACCCAGTACTTC

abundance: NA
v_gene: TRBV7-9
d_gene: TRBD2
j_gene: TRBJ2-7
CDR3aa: CASSLLEGLATYEQYF
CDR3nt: TGTGCCAGCAGCCTTCTGGAGGGACTAGCGACCTACGAGCAGTACTTC

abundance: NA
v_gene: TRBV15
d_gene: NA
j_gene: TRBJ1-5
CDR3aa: CATSLGGRDGSPQHF
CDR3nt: TGTGCCACCAGCCTCGGGGGCCGGGATGGGTCGCCCCAGCATTTT

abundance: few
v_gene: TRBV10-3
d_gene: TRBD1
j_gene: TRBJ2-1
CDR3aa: CAIMGTGGGEQFF
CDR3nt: TGTGCCATCATGGGGACAGGGGGCGGTGAGCAGTTCTTC

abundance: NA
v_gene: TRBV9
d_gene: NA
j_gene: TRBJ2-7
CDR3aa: CASSVGRAPHEQYF
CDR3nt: TGTGCCAGCAGCGTGGGCAGGGCCCCCCACGAGCAGTACTTC

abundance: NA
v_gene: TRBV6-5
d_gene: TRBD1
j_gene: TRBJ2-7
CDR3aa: CASRTGGSYEQYF
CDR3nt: TGTGCCAGCAGAACAGGGGGCTCCTACGAGCAGTACTTC

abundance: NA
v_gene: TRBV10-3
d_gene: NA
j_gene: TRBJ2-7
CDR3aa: CAISGSGVEHEQYF
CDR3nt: TGTGCCATCAGTGGCTCGGGGGTTGAACACGAGCAGTACTTC

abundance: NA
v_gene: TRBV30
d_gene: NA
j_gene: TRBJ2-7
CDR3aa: CALTEGGGSDEQYF
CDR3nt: TGTGCCTTAACTGAAGGGGGAGGTTCGGACGAGCAGTACTTC

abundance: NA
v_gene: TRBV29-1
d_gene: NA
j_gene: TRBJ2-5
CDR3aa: CSVESATRTETQYF
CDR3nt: TGCAGCGTTGAATCAGCGACTAGGACAGAGACCCAGTACTTC

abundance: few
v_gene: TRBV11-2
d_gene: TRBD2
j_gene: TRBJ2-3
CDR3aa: CASSPRDSGGTDTQYF
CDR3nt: TGTGCCAGCAGCCCGCGAGATAGCGGGGGAACAGATACGCAGTATTTT

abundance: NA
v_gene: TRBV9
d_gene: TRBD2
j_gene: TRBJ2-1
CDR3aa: CASSGTSGFYNEQFF
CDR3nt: TGTGCCAGCAGCGGGACTAGCGGTTTCTACAATGAGCAGTTCTTC

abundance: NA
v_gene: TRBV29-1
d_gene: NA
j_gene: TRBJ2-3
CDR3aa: CSVEAGRDTQYF
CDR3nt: TGCAGCGTTGAAGCGGGGCGGGATACGCAGTATTTT

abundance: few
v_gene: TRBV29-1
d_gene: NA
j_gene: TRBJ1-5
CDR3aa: CSGSGLSLGNQPQHF
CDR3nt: TGCAGCGGCTCAGGACTCTCCCTCGGCAATCAGCCCCAGCATTTT

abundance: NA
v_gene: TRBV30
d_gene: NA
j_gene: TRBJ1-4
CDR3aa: CAWSVGVSNLNEKLFF
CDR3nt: TGTGCCTGGAGTGTAGGGGTTAGCAACTTGAATGAAAAACTGTTTTTT

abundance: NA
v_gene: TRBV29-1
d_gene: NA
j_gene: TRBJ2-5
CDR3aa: CSVYATTGRETQYF
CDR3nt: TGCAGCGTTTACGCGACAACAGGCAGGGAGACCCAGTACTTC

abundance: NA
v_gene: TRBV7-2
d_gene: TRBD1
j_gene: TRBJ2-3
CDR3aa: CASSPRQGTDTQYF
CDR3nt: TGTGCCAGCAGCCCGCGACAGGGTACAGATACGCAGTATTTT

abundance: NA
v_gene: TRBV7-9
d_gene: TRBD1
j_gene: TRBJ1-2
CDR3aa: CASSPRGQGF
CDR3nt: TGTGCCAGCAGCCCCCGCGGACAGGGCTTC

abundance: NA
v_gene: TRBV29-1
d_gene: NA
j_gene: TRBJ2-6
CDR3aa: CSVEDRRSGANVLTF
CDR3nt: TGCAGCGTTGAAGATCGCCGCTCTGGGGCCAACGTCCTGACTTTC

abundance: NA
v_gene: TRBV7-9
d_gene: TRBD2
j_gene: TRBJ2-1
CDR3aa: CASSPPAGGPYNEQFF
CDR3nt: TGTGCCAGCAGCCCGCCCGCGGGGGGGCCCTACAATGAGCAGTTCTTC

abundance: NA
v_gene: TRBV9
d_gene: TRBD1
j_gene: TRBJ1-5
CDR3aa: CASSVDPGGDQPQHF
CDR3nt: TGTGCCAGCAGCGTAGATCCAGGGGGCGATCAGCCCCAGCATTTT

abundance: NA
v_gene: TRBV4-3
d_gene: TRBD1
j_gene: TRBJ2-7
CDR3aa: CASSQGDRAYEQYF
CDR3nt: TGCGCCAGCAGCCAGGGGGACAGGGCCTACGAGCAGTACTTC

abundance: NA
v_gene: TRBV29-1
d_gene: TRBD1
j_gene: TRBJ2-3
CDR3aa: CSVERGRTDTQYF
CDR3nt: TGCAGCGTTGAAAGGGGGCGTACGGATACGCAGTATTTT